The 4 T cell receptor beta chains below were found in one sample sequenced in a study of shared clonotypes between healthy human individuals (TCRdb year 2020). The method behind the library was the immunoSEQ multiplex PCR assay. TCRdb took over this immuneACCESS table, retaining in-frame rearrangements with V and J assigned. Such tables are incomplete; in checked studies, under half of the missing clones stem from an unresolved V gene, and the remainder is unexplained. The sample table records approximately 500,000 clones; 60% to 80% of these occur just once. The biggest ten clones account for 12% of the sample. The sample taken for sequencing was PBMCs. These TCRs come from a woman between 35 and 50 years old in good health. Some clones in this sample may be carry-over from other donors' samples.

The V and J genes are TRBV15 and TRBJ1-4; D unclear. This CDR3 region has 15 residues. Germline CDR1 LNHNV, CDR2 YYDKDF (reference sequence). Trimming cost V 0 bases and J 8 bases, with 13 bases left between them. Here the CDR3 reads CATSRDFPATEKLFF. The CDR3 nucleotides read TGTGCCACCAGCAGAGATTTTCCCGCCACCGAAAAACTGTTTTTT.

This chain links TRBV28 with TRBJ1-1; TRBD1 might be the D (5 bases). Germline V gene data show CDR1 as MDHEN and CDR2 as SYDVKM. V lost 6 bases and J 5 bases, leaving 19 bases between the germline ends. The CDR3 is 15 amino acids. The CDR3 sequence: CASRPPAGGNTEAFF. The CDR3 nucleotides are TGTGCCAGCAGACCTCCTGCTGGGGGGAATACTGAAGCTTTCTTT. Together with reference TRBV28 and TRBJ1-1, the CDR3 gives the full variable domain: DVKVTQSSRYLVKRTGEKVFLECVQDMDHENMFWYRQDPGLGLRLIYFSYDVKMKEKGDIPEGYSVSREKKERFSLILESASTNQTSMYLCASRPPAGGNTEAFFGQGTRLTVV.

V usage is TRBV13 and J usage is TRBJ1-1, with 10 bases that match TRBD1. After removal of 7 bases from V and 4 bases from J, the junction contained 12 bases not matched to a gene. The V gene's germline CDR1 is PRHDT and CDR2 FYEKMQ (reference sequence). This CDR3 contains 16 residues. CDR3 nucleotides: TGTGCCAGCACGGGGACAGGGGTATTGGTAGCCACTGAAGCTTTCTTT. This codes for CASTGTGVLVATEAFF.

This chain connects TRBV2 to TRBJ2-2; D remains ambiguous. This CDR3 region has 13 residues. V was shortened by 2 bases and J by 3 bases, with 4 bases between the two germline ends. Germline loops: CDR1 SNHLY, CDR2 FYNNEI. Here the CDR3 DNA reads TGTGCCAGCAGTGAACAGTACACCGGGGAGCTGTTTTTT. Its translation is CASSEQYTGELFF.